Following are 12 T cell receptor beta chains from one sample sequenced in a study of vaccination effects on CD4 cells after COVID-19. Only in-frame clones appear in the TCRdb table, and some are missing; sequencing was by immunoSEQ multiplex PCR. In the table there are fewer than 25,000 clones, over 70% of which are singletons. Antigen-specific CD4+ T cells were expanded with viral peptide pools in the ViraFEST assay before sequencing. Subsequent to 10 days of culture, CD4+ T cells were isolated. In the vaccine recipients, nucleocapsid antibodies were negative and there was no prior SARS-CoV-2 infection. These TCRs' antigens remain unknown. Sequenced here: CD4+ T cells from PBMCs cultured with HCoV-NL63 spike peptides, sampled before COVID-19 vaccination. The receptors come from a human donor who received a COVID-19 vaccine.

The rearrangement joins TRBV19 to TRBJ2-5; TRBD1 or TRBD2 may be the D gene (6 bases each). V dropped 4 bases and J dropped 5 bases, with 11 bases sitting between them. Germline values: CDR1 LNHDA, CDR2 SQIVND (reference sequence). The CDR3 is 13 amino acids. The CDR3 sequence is CASSTGARETQYF. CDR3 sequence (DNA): TGTGCCAGTAGTACGGGGGCCCGGGAGACCCAGTACTTC.

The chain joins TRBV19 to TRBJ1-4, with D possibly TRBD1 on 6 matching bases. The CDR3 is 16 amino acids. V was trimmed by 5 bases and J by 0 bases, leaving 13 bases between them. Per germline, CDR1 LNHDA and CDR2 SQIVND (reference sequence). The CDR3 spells CASSPQGIATNEKLFF. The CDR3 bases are TGTGCCAGTAGTCCTCAGGGGATTGCAACTAATGAAAAACTGTTTTTT.

CDR3: CASSELAGEWETQYF. The CDR3 DNA sequence: TGTGCCAGCAGTGAACTAGCGGGGGAGTGGGAGACCCAGTACTTC. The chain uses TRBV6-1 and TRBJ2-5, with TRBD2 identical over 10 bases. With V trimmed by 2 bases and J by 5 bases, 5 bases remained unmatched. The CDR3 totals 15 residues. Germline V lookup: CDR1 MNHNS, CDR2 SASEGT.

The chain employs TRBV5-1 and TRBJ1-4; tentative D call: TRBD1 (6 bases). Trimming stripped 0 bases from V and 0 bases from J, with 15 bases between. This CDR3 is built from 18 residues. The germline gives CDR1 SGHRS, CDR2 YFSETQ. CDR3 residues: CASSLVGALRATNEKLFF. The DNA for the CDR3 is TGCGCCAGCAGCTTGGTGGGGGCCCTACGAGCAACTAATGAAAAACTGTTTTTT. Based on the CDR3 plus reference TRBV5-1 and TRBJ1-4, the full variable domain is KAGVTQTPRYLIKTRGQQVTLSCSPISGHRSVSWYQQTPGQGLQFLFEYFSETQRNKGNFPGRFSGRQFSNSRSEMNVSTLELGDSALYLCASSLVGALRATNEKLFFGSGTQLSVL.

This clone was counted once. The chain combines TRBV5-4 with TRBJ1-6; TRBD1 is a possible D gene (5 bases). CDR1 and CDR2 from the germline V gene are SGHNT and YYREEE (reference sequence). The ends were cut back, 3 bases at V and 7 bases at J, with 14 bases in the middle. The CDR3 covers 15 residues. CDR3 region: CASSWTGRGNSPLHF. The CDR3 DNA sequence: TGTGCCAGCAGCTGGACCGGACGGGGCAATTCACCCCTCCACTTT.

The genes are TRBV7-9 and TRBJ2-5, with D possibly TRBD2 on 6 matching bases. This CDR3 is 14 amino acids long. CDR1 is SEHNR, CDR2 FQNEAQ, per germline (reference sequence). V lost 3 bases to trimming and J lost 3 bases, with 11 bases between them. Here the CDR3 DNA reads TGTGCCAGCAGCTTCGGGAGAGGGGAAGAGACCCAGTACTTC. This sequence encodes CASSFGRGEETQYF.

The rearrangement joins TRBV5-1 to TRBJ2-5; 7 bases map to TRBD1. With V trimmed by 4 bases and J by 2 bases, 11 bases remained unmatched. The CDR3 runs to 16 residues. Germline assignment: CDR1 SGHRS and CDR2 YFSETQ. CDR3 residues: CASSQETGYGQETQYF. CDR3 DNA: TGCGCCAGCAGCCAAGAGACAGGGTATGGTCAAGAGACCCAGTACTTC.

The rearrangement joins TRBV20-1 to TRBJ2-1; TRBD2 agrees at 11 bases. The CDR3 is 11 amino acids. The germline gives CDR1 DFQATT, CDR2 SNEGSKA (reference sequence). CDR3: CSPSGGNEQFF. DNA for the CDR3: TGCAGCCCTAGCGGGGGGAATGAGCAGTTCTTC.

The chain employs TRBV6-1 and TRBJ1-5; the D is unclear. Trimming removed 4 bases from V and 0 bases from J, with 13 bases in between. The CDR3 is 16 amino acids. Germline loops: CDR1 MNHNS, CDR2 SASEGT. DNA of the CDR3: TGTGCCAGCAGTGGAGCCCAGGATTATAGCAATCAGCCCCAGCATTTT. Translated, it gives CASSGAQDYSNQPQHF.

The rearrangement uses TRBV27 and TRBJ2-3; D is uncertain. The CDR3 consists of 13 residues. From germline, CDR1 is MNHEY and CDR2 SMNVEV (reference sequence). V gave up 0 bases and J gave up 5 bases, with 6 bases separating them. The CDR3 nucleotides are TGTGCCAGCAGTTTATCTCCCGGAGATACGCAGTATTTT. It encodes CASSLSPGDTQYF.

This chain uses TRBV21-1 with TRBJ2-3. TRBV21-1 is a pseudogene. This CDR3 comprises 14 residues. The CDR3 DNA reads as TGTGCCAGCAGCAAGTTGGGGTTCACAGATACGCAGTATTTT. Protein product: CASSKLGFTDTQYF.

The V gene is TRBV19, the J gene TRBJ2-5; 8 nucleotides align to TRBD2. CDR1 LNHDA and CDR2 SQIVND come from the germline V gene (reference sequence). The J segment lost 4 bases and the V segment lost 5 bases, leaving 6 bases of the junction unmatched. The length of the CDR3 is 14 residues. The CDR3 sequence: CASSPGGARETQYF. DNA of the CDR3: TGTGCCAGTAGTCCGGGGGGGGCAAGAGAGACCCAGTACTTC.